Presented here are 6 T cell receptor beta chains from one specimen sequenced in a study of blood T cells in healthy people across ages. Then a second PCR, running about 6 to 11 cycles, was carried out with a sample-barcoded 5' primer and a J-beta primer mix. From the 5' RACE reads, TCRdb called clonotypes with MiXCR, one entry per CDR3 protein. The profile shows roughly 2 million distinct CDR3 sequences, around 48% of them singletons. Specimen: blood. These receptors originate from a woman aged 40-49 years in good health.

This clonotype was seen a handful of times. The chain carries TRBV7-9 and TRBJ2-3; 10 bases align to TRBD1. Germline V gene lookup returns CDR1 SEHNR and CDR2 FQNEAQ (reference sequence). Trimming cost V 5 bases and J 3 bases; bases outside gene matches: 8. The CDR3 length is 16 residues. CDR3 coding DNA: TGTGCCAGCAGCCCGACGGACAGGGGGGTAACAGATACGCAGTATTTT. It encodes CASSPTDRGVTDTQYF.

This clonotype was seen a handful of times. The CDR3 DNA reads TGTGCCAGCAGCCAAAGCGGGGGGGCCGTCTACAATGAGCAGTTCTTC. Protein sequence: CASSQSGGAVYNEQFF. The gene calls are TRBV7-9 and TRBJ2-1, with 10 positions matching TRBD2. CDR1 SEHNR and CDR2 FQNEAQ come from the germline V gene (reference sequence). This CDR3 is 16 amino acids long. The V gene end was trimmed by 5 bases and the J gene end by 3 bases; junction bases not matched to a gene: 7.

The genes are TRBV28 and TRBJ1-1, with TRBD1 matching 8 bases. CDR1 MDHEN and CDR2 SYDVKM come from the germline V gene. The CDR3 is 16 residues long. The junction had 10 bases not matched to a gene; V was cut back by 6 bases and J by 1 base. The CDR3 here is CASRPHAGQGNTEAFF. CDR3 DNA: TGTGCCAGCAGGCCACACGCCGGACAGGGGAACACTGAAGCTTTCTTT.

This clonotype was detected a few times. The rearrangement links TRBV7-2 to TRBJ2-7, with 10 bases matching TRBD2. The CDR3 extends over 15 amino acids. In germline, CDR1 is SGHTA, CDR2 FQGNSA. V lost 1 base, J lost 4 bases, and 4 bases stayed unmatched. In DNA form, the CDR3 reads TGTGCCAGCAGCTTAGAGCGGGGGGGCATTTACGAGCAGTACTTC. Its protein product is CASSLERGGIYEQYF.

The chain links TRBV6-1 to TRBJ1-1; D is possibly TRBD1 (5 bases). CDR3 length: 17 residues. The ends were cut back, 3 bases at V and 5 bases at J, with 22 bases in the middle. In germline, CDR1 is MNHNS, CDR2 SASEGT. CDR3 residues: CASSDGPQATRETEAFF. The CDR3 nucleotides are TGTGCCAGCAGTGACGGGCCACAGGCGACCAGGGAAACTGAAGCTTTCTTT.

V and J are TRBV4-1 and TRBJ2-5; D not resolved. With 1 base removed from V and 1 base from J, the gap between germline ends came to 7 bases. CDR3 length: 14 residues. Germline V gene sequence: CDR1 MGHRA, CDR2 YSYEKL. The CDR3 DNA reads as TGCGCCAGCAGCCAAGTGGCTATCCAAGAGACCCAGTACTTC. Amino acid sequence: CASSQVAIQETQYF.